A single TCR beta chain is shown here with its context. What this receptor recognizes is not known. The input lacks base qualities; no much larger clone sits a single base away. A case-control design nested within a healthcare worker cohort in London, UK, was used, with weekly nasopharyngeal swab PCR tests and blood sampling performed. Healthcare workers were recruited between 23 and 31 March 2020, during the week of the UK lockdown, and were followed weekly for up to roughly 16 weeks. From its cysteine to its phenylalanine, the CDR3 spans 12 amino acids. CDR3 DNA is the only sequence kept; it has 36 bases, read in frame from the first base. CDR1 and CDR2 were assigned from the germline V gene as ENHRY and SYGVKD. V is reduced by 8 bases and J by 2 bases, leaving a spacing of 10 bases between them. The method was 5' RACE. TCRdb records NextSeq 500 as the sequencer. The TCR library protocol attached unique molecular identifiers to individual cDNA molecules to correct for sequencing error and PCR bias. Sequencing covered both TCR alpha and beta chains, and within each sample the abundances of alpha and beta sequences were tightly co-correlated. Under the source paper's analysis protocol: Decombinator V4 was used to perform V gene, J gene and CDR3 annotation of TCR sequences. TCRs were defined as expanded if a significant change between any two time points was detected under a Poisson model with p below 0.0001. TCR abundances were normalised to the total number of TCRs sequenced per sample and were expressed as counts per million. TRAV1-2 paired with TRAJ12, TRAJ20 or TRAJ33 defined MAIT TCRs, while TRAV10 paired with TRAJ18 defined iNKT TCRs. A search of VDJdb, accessed on 1 November 2021, was run for TCRs annotated to CMV, EBV and SARS-CoV-2, with TCRs annotated for multiple antigens excluded. Using fastp trimming at Q25 and MiXCR clonotype assembly, TCRdb reanalyzed the public sequencing data and kept in-frame beta chains. CDR3 protein sequences are deduplicated, and each keeps its most common genes and DNA. V and J calls and clone size were set by TCRdb, not the authors. This sample comprises roughly 110,000 distinct CDR3 sequences, 11% of them detected only once. The top ten hold roughly 7.5% of the sample.

The data were taken from a study of early T cells in non-severe SARS-CoV-2 infection (dated by TCRdb to the early 2020s). At the level of the whole study: Bulk RNA from unsorted whole blood was used for TCR sequencing, so alpha and beta chains could not be paired. Broader findings and caveats from the paper: VDJdb matching was skewed toward anti-spike CD8 responses and likely underestimated virus-specific expansions, missing private and CD4 specificities.

The receptor chain draws on TRBV10-3 and TRBJ2-7; no confident D gene assignment can be made. The source material was whole blood. The origin of this receptor is an adult who was a healthcare worker with PCR-confirmed SARS-CoV-2 infection or an uninfected control (not recorded which). The DNA sequence is given as TGTGCCATCGGCCCCGAACCCTACGAGCAGTACTTC. Translated, it gives CAIGPEPYEQYF.